Listed below are T cell receptor beta chains from one sample, sequenced in a study of shared clonotypes between healthy human individuals. The table came from immunoSEQ multiplex PCR; TCRdb's copy has only in-frame clones and leaves some out. Here the sample spans more than 1 million clones, roughly 74% being singletons. The sample consisted of memory CD4+ T cells from PBMCs. The receptor source for this set is a man between 18 and 35 years old in good health. Some clones in this sample may be carry-over from other donors' samples. Each CDR3 is given with its conserved first and last residue. The D gene is left open where the match is weak. Only some rows state a clone size, as once, few, many or a class for expanded clones.

CDR3: CASGLAGGETQYF
DNA: TGTGCTAGTGGTTTAGCGGGAGGAGAGACCCAGTACTTC
J: TRBJ2-5
size: -
D: TRBD2
V: TRBV12-5

CDR3: CASSQEGLGGRETQYF
DNA: TGCGCCAGCAGCCAAGAAGGACTAGGCGGTAGGGAGACCCAGTACTTC
J: TRBJ2-5
size: -
D: TRBD2
V: TRBV4-1

CDR3: CASSLIGDYNEQFF
DNA: TGTGCCAGCAGCTTGATTGGGGACTACAATGAGCAGTTCTTC
J: TRBJ2-1
size: -
D: -
V: TRBV7-2

CDR3: CAWDQEWGLYGELFF
DNA: TGTGCCTGGGATCAAGAGTGGGGGCTCTACGGGGAGCTGTTTTTT
J: TRBJ2-2
size: few
D: -
V: TRBV30

CDR3: CASSLDSVVGKLFF
DNA: TGTGCCAGCAGTTTAGACTCGGTTGTGGGAAAACTGTTTTTT
J: TRBJ1-4
size: -
D: -
V: TRBV28

CDR3: CAWIPGQMNTEAFF
DNA: TGTGCCTGGATCCCGGGACAGATGAACACTGAAGCTTTCTTT
J: TRBJ1-1
size: few
D: TRBD1
V: TRBV30

CDR3: CASSMTASSYEQYF
DNA: TGTGCCAGCAGCATGACCGCTAGCTCCTACGAGCAGTACTTC
J: TRBJ2-7
size: -
D: -
V: TRBV9

CDR3: CASSRGQSGETQYF
DNA: TGTGCCAGCAGCAGGGGACAGTCCGGCGAGACCCAGTACTTC
J: TRBJ2-5
size: -
D: TRBD1
V: TRBV5-6

CDR3: CAAQGPGNTIYF
DNA: TGTGCCGCACAGGGGCCTGGAAACACCATATATTTT
J: TRBJ1-3
size: -
D: TRBD1
V: TRBV6-5

CDR3: CASKPETGGYGYTF
DNA: TGTGCCAGTAAACCCGAGACAGGGGGATATGGCTACACCTTC
J: TRBJ1-2
size: few
D: TRBD1
V: TRBV19

CDR3: CASSLEPRLPYNEQFF
DNA: TGTGCCAGCAGCTTAGAACCCCGACTCCCCTACAATGAGCAGTTCTTC
J: TRBJ2-1
size: -
D: -
V: TRBV11-2

CDR3: CASSAAAGYNEKLFF
DNA: TGTGCCAGCAGCGCGGCGGCCGGTTATAATGAAAAACTGTTTTTT
J: TRBJ1-4
size: -
D: -
V: TRBV7-9

CDR3: CAWSPELSYGYTF
DNA: TGTGCCTGGAGTCCGGAACTATCCTATGGCTACACCTTC
J: TRBJ1-2
size: -
D: -
V: TRBV30

CDR3: CASSDRTGQETQYF
DNA: TGTGCCAGCAGTGATAGGACAGGGCAAGAGACCCAGTACTTC
J: TRBJ2-5
size: -
D: TRBD1
V: TRBV2

CDR3: CAISPEGGRAGEQYF
DNA: TGTGCCATCTCCCCGGAAGGCGGGAGGGCGGGGGAGCAGTACTTC
J: TRBJ2-7
size: -
D: TRBD2
V: TRBV7-9

CDR3: CASTQTGNSPLHF
DNA: TGTGCCAGCACTCAGACAGGCAATTCACCCCTCCACTTT
J: TRBJ1-6
size: once
D: -
V: TRBV6-6

CDR3: CASIQGSGYGYTF
DNA: TGTGCCAGCATTCAGGGTTCGGGCTATGGCTACACCTTC
J: TRBJ1-2
size: -
D: -
V: TRBV6-6

CDR3: CASSLDTDTQYF
DNA: TGTGCCAGCAGCTTAGATACAGATACGCAGTATTTT
J: TRBJ2-3
size: -
D: -
V: TRBV7-9

CDR3: CASSFSNSGPQLETQYF
DNA: TGCGCCAGCAGCTTTTCAAATTCCGGGCCCCAATTGGAGACCCAGTACTTC
J: TRBJ2-5
size: -
D: -
V: TRBV5-1

CDR3: CASSPGTSARIYNEQFF
DNA: TGCGCCAGCAGCCCCGGGACTAGCGCGAGGATTTACAATGAGCAGTTCTTC
J: TRBJ2-1
size: once
D: TRBD2
V: TRBV5-1

CDR3: CASSLASGSGAYNEQFF
DNA: TGCGCCAGCAGCTTGGCCAGCGGGAGTGGAGCCTACAATGAGCAGTTCTTC
J: TRBJ2-1
size: -
D: TRBD2
V: TRBV5-1

CDR3: CASSESGENTEAFF
DNA: TGTGCCAGCAGTGAATCGGGGGAGAACACTGAAGCTTTCTTT
J: TRBJ1-1
size: -
D: -
V: TRBV25-1

CDR3: CASSLRTGRDYGYTF
DNA: TGCGCCAGCAGCTTGCGGACAGGGAGAGACTATGGCTACACCTTC
J: TRBJ1-2
size: -
D: TRBD1
V: TRBV5-1